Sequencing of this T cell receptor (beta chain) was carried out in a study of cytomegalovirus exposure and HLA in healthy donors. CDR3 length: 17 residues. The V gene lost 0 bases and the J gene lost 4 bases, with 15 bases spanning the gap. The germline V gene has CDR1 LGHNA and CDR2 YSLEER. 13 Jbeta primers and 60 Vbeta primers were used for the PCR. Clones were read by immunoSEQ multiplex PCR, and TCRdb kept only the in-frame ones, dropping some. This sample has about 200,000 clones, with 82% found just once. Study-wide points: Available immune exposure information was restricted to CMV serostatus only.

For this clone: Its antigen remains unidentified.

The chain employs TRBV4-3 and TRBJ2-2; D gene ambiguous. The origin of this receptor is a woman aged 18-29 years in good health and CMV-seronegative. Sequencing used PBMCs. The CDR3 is CASSQDRLTQITGELFF. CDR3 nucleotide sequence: TGCGCCAGCAGCCAAGATCGTTTGACACAAATCACCGGGGAGCTGTTTTTT.